Listed here are 25 T cell receptor beta chains from one sample, sequenced in a study of blood T cell repertoires in COVID-19. Here immunoSEQ multiplex PCR was the method, and the copy in TCRdb shows in-frame clones only, minus some. The sample holds 30,000 to 40,000 clones, over 90% seen once. The sequencing input was peripheral blood. All receptors come from a male donor with active COVID-19.

V gene TRBV5-5 combines with J gene TRBJ1-1; tentative D call: TRBD1 (6 bases). The CDR3 is 11 residues long. CDR1 is SGHKS and CDR2 is YYEKEE in the germline V gene (reference sequence). Trimming stripped 5 bases from V and 11 bases from J, with 13 bases between. Written as DNA, the CDR3 is TGTGCCAGCAGGACATCCACAGGGGCTTTCTTT. Translation: CASRTSTGAFF.

A single count supports this clone. The rearrangement uses TRBV30 and TRBJ1-3, with D tentatively TRBD1 (6 bases). Trimming stripped 3 bases from V and 3 bases from J, with 15 bases between. The V gene's germline CDR1 is GTSNPN and CDR2 SVGIG (reference sequence). The CDR3 has 15 residues. CDR3 region: CAWRKNGGGGNTIYF. CDR3 nucleotides: TGTGCCTGGAGAAAGAATGGGGGCGGTGGAAACACCATATATTTT.

This chain joins TRBV10-1 and TRBJ1-1; D uncertain. Germline CDR1 WNHNN, CDR2 SYGVQD (reference sequence). V was trimmed by 8 bases and J by 1 base, leaving 5 bases between them. The CDR3 consists of 11 residues. Here the CDR3 DNA reads TGCGCCAGCTTTAGGAACACTGAAGCTTTCTTT. This gives the protein CASFRNTEAFF.

The chain combines TRBV19 with TRBJ2-7, with a tentative D call TRBD2 (6 bases). In germline, CDR1 is LNHDA, CDR2 SQIVND (reference sequence). The CDR3 loop spans 15 amino acids. Trimming cost V 4 bases and J 7 bases, with 20 bases left between them. The CDR3 nucleotides are TGTGCCAGTAGTACCCAGATCGGGGGAAGGGGTGAGCAGTACTTC. This gives the protein CASSTQIGGRGEQYF. Combining the CDR3 with reference TRBV19 and TRBJ2-7 gives the whole variable domain DGGITQSPKYLFRKEGQNVTLSCEQNLNHDAMYWYRQDPGQGLRLIYYSQIVNDFQKGDIAEGYSVSREKKESFPLTVTSAQKNPTAFYLCASSTQIGGRGEQYFGPGTRLTVT.

The chain has TRBV27 and TRBJ1-1; D possibly corresponds to TRBD1 (5 bases). The CDR3 is 13 amino acids. Per germline, CDR1 MNHEY and CDR2 SMNVEV (reference sequence). In nucleotides, the CDR3 is TGTGCGAGCCAGGGCTTATGGAACACTGAAGCTTTCTTT. This gives the protein CASQGLWNTEAFF.

The gene calls are TRBV2 and TRBJ1-1, with D possibly matching TRBD1 (5 bases). The length of the CDR3 is 14 residues. The germline V gene has CDR1 SNHLY and CDR2 FYNNEI. Trimming took off 4 bases at V and 2 bases at J, with 11 bases between the two ends. DNA of the CDR3: TGTGCCAGCAGTGGGTACAGGTTAAACACTGAAGCTTTCTTT. Translated, it gives CASSGYRLNTEAFF.

As DNA, the CDR3 is TGCGCCAGCAGCCCTGCCGGGGGTAGCTCCTACAATGAGCAGTTCTTC. This sequence encodes CASSPAGGSSYNEQFF. The chain employs TRBV5-1 and TRBJ2-1; D is perhaps TRBD2 (6 bases). V was trimmed by 4 bases and J by 0 bases, leaving 14 bases between them. Germline V CDR1 and CDR2: SGHRS, YFSETQ. This CDR3 is 16 amino acids long.

In this sample, this clone turned up once. The J gene is TRBJ2-7, the V gene TRBV5-4; 13 positions match TRBD2. Germline CDR1 reads SGHNT; CDR2 reads YYREEE (reference sequence). V shed 4 bases, J shed 3 bases, and the junction held 4 bases outside the gene matches. The length of the CDR3 is 15 residues. The CDR3 sequence is CASSARLAGGYEQYF. Written as DNA, the CDR3 is TGTGCCAGCAGCGCCAGACTAGCGGGGGGCTACGAGCAGTACTTC.

CDR3 sequence: CSVRDRVNSYEQYF. The CDR3 nucleotides read TGCAGCGTCCGGGACAGGGTGAATTCCTACGAGCAGTACTTC. The chain uses TRBV29-1 and TRBJ2-7; 9 nucleotides agree with TRBD1. The CDR3 covers 14 residues. Trimming cost V 6 bases and J 1 base; bases outside gene matches: 7. Germline loops: CDR1 SQVTM, CDR2 ANQGSEA.

The gene calls are TRBV7-3 and TRBJ2-1; 9 bases are a match to TRBD2. Germline V lookup: CDR1 SGHTA, CDR2 FQGTGA. Trimming removed 5 bases from V and 4 bases from J; junction bases left unmatched: 9. The CDR3 is 16 residues long. CDR3 bases: TGTGCCAGCAGCCTCCGGGGAGCGGGGGGTTACAATGAGCAGTTCTTC. It translates to CASSLRGAGGYNEQFF.

This clone was seen only once. The chain employs TRBV20-1 and TRBJ2-2; D is ambiguous. With 3 bases removed from V and 6 bases from J, the gap between germline ends came to 14 bases. CDR3 length equals 14 residues. Per the germline V gene, CDR1 is DFQATT and CDR2 is SNEGSKA (reference sequence). CDR3 loop: CSASSTVNPGELFF. The CDR3 bases are TGCAGTGCTAGTAGTACAGTCAATCCCGGGGAGCTGTTTTTT.

V gene TRBV7-3 combines with J gene TRBJ2-5, with TRBD2 matching over 10 bases. The CDR3 has 15 amino acids. In germline, CDR1 is SGHTA, CDR2 FQGTGA. The trim removed 5 bases at V and 4 bases at J, leaving 7 bases unmatched. The CDR3 sequence is CASSPLAGIGETQYF. CDR3 DNA sequence: TGTGCCAGCAGCCCACTAGCGGGGATAGGAGAGACCCAGTACTTC.

The chain joins TRBV5-4 to TRBJ2-5, with D possibly TRBD2 on 6 matching bases. This CDR3 has 15 residues. From germline, CDR1 is SGHNT and CDR2 YYREEE (reference sequence). V gave up 4 bases and J gave up 2 bases, with 15 bases separating them. The CDR3 DNA reads TGTGCCAGCAGCCGGGGCCGGGGGACTCAAGAGACCCAGTACTTC. Translated, it gives CASSRGRGTQETQYF.

This chain joins TRBV4-3 and TRBJ1-3, with D perhaps matching TRBD1 (6 bases). The CDR3 sequence is 15 residues long. Germline V gives CDR1 LGHNA, CDR2 YSLEER. V was clipped by 0 bases and J by 4 bases, with 10 bases between them. The CDR3 is CASSQDPQGGNTIYF. CDR3 nucleotides: TGCGCCAGCAGCCAAGATCCACAGGGAGGAAACACCATATATTTT.

The chain has TRBV19 and TRBJ2-3, with a tentative D call TRBD1 (5 bases). This CDR3 is 13 amino acids long. Deletions cut 10 bases from V and 3 bases from J, with 14 bases between. Germline CDR1 and CDR2: LNHDA and SQIVND (reference sequence). The CDR3 bases are TGTGCCACCTTGTCCAGGGAAACAGATACGCAGTATTTT. Amino acids: CATLSRETDTQYF.

V is TRBV23-1 and J is TRBJ2-2, with 7 bases aligning to TRBD2. Being an ORF, TRBV23-1 has a function that is uncertain. The CDR3 covers 17 residues. V was pared by 2 bases and J by 3 bases, with 9 bases of the junction left unmatched. CDR3 nucleotides: TGCGCCAGCAGTCAACCCTTGGGGGGGACCGACACCGGGGAGCTGTTTTTT. Translated: CASSQPLGGTDTGELFF.

This chain links TRBV9 with TRBJ2-2; D perhaps matches TRBD1 (6 bases). The CDR3 runs 14 residues. Germline V gene data show CDR1 as SGDLS and CDR2 as YYNGEE. The V end was cut by 4 bases, the J end by 3 bases, with 10 bases between. The CDR3 region is CASSLAGDTGELFF. In DNA form, the CDR3 reads TGTGCCAGCAGCTTAGCAGGGGACACCGGGGAGCTGTTTTTT.

The genes are TRBV5-1 and TRBJ2-1, with 9 bases identical to TRBD2. CDR1 is SGHRS, CDR2 YFSETQ, per germline. The V segment lost 2 bases and the J segment 4 bases; nucleotides outside the gene matches: 7. This CDR3 has 16 amino acids. The chain's CDR3 is CASSLVAGALYNEQFF. In nucleotides, the CDR3 is TGCGCCAGCAGCTTAGTAGCGGGGGCATTATACAATGAGCAGTTCTTC.

The gene calls are TRBV5-1 and TRBJ1-1; maybe TRBD1 (6 bases). Looked up from germline, CDR1 is SGHRS and CDR2 is YFSETQ. V lost 1 base to trimming and J lost 5 bases, with 15 bases between them. This CDR3 is built from 15 residues. CDR3 loop: CASSLTGMGRTEAFF. DNA of the CDR3: TGCGCCAGCAGCTTGACAGGGATGGGCAGAACTGAAGCTTTCTTT.

The chain uses TRBV7-2 and TRBJ1-1; 8 nucleotides line up with TRBD1. The germline V gene encodes CDR1 SGHTA and CDR2 FQGNSA. This CDR3 is 18 amino acids long. J was trimmed by 1 base and V by 5 bases; bases with no gene match: 15. The chain's CDR3 is CASSERGSTGERNTEAFF. CDR3 sequence (DNA): TGTGCCAGCAGCGAAAGGGGTTCGACAGGGGAGAGGAACACTGAAGCTTTCTTT.

The chain joins TRBV11-2 to TRBJ1-1, with no clear D. CDR1 SGHAT and CDR2 FQNNGV come from the germline V gene. The CDR3 has 19 amino acids. V was trimmed by 0 bases and J by 4 bases, leaving 24 bases between them. CDR3 in amino acids: CASSLDYFSVSGTGTEAFF. CDR3 DNA sequence: TGTGCCAGCAGCTTAGATTACTTTTCAGTAAGTGGCACGGGCACTGAAGCTTTCTTT.

This rearrangement joins TRBV19 to TRBJ2-1; D not certain. The CDR3 runs 15 residues. With 6 bases removed from V and 0 bases from J, the gap between germline ends came to 12 bases. CDR1 and CDR2 from the germline V gene are LNHDA and SQIVND (reference sequence). In DNA form, the CDR3 reads TGTGCCAGTAGCCGTTGGAGCATCTCCTACAATGAGCAGTTCTTC. This gives the protein CASSRWSISYNEQFF.

J is TRBJ2-4 and V is TRBV9; 10 nucleotides agree with TRBD1. CDR1 is SGDLS, CDR2 YYNGEE, per germline. The junction had 4 bases not matched to a gene; V was cut back by 3 bases and J by 7 bases. The CDR3 runs 14 residues. The CDR3 region is CASSDRDRGNIQYF. DNA for the CDR3: TGTGCCAGCAGCGACCGGGACAGGGGCAACATTCAGTACTTC.

The rearrangement links TRBV18 to TRBJ1-2, with 8 bases matching TRBD1. Trimming at V came to 5 bases and at J to 0 bases, leaving 8 bases not matched to a gene. The V gene's germline CDR1 is KGHSH and CDR2 LQKENI. The CDR3 covers 16 residues. The CDR3 DNA reads TGTGCCAGCTCAGACGGACAGGGTTGGACTAACTATGGCTACACCTTC. Its protein product is CASSDGQGWTNYGYTF. Looking up the rest from reference TRBV18 and TRBJ1-2 gives the full variable domain: NAGVMQNPRHLVRRRGQEARLRCSPMKGHSHVYWYRQLPEEGLKFMVYLQKENIIDESGMPKERFSAEFPKEGPSILRIQQVVRGDSAAYFCASSDGQGWTNYGYTFGSGTRLTVV.

J is TRBJ1-3 and V is TRBV5-1, with D possibly TRBD1 on 6 matching bases. Germline V gene lookup returns CDR1 SGHRS and CDR2 YFSETQ. V was clipped by 2 bases and J by 0 bases, with 12 bases between them. The CDR3 is 16 amino acids. The CDR3 sequence: CASSFSQGFSGNTIYF. CDR3 nucleotides: TGCGCCAGCAGCTTTTCACAGGGTTTCTCTGGAAACACCATATATTTT.